The 14 T cell receptor beta chains given below trace back to one sample, sequenced in a study of blood T cells in healthy people across ages. Primers used in a second PCR of roughly 6 to 11 cycles were a sample-barcoded 5' primer and a J-beta primer mix. Via MiXCR, TCRdb re-called the 5' RACE reads, giving one row per CDR3 protein. This sample has approximately 1,700,000 distinct CDR3 sequences, with roughly 43% found just once. The sample taken for sequencing was blood. Receptor source: a human donor in good health.

V usage is TRBV7-2 and J usage is TRBJ1-5, with a possible D match to TRBD1 (5 bases). V was shortened by 2 bases and J by 10 bases, with 15 bases between the two germline ends. The CDR3 consists of 14 residues. Germline CDR1 is SGHTA and CDR2 is FQGNSA. In nucleotides, the CDR3 is TGTGCCAGCAGCTTATCCCCAGGGATCGACCCCCAGCATTTT. Translation gives CASSLSPGIDPQHF.

This sequence joins TRBV6-1 and TRBJ1-2, with a possible D match to TRBD1 (5 bases). This CDR3 spans 17 amino acids. V dropped 5 bases and J dropped 0 bases, with 19 bases sitting between them. Per germline, CDR1 MNHNS and CDR2 SASEGT. The DNA for the CDR3 is TGTGCCAGCAGTCGGGGGTCCTACGACACAGCTAACTATGGCTACACCTTC. Translating it yields CASSRGSYDTANYGYTF.

This rearrangement joins TRBV7-9 to TRBJ1-4; possible D gene TRBD1, 6 bases. The length of the CDR3 is 13 residues. Germline CDR1 and CDR2: SEHNR and FQNEAQ (reference sequence). V lost 7 bases to trimming and J lost 5 bases, with 11 bases between them. CDR3 in amino acids: CASTGTQNEKLFF. The CDR3 DNA follows: TGTGCCAGCACCGGGACACAAAATGAAAAACTGTTTTTT.

This clonotype was recorded a few times. CDR3 nucleotide sequence: TGTGCCACCAGCAGAGGTTTCGACGAGCAGTACTTC. It codes for CATSRGFDEQYF. The chain couples TRBV15 to TRBJ2-5; D uncertain. The end of the DNA fits TRBJ2-7 better, so the J call may be wrong. Germline V gene data show CDR1 as LNHNV and CDR2 as YYDKDF (reference sequence). The CDR3 spans 12 residues.

The chain employs TRBV20-1 and TRBJ1-6, with 8 positions matching TRBD1. Germline loops: CDR1 DFQATT, CDR2 SNEGSKA (reference sequence). The CDR3 is made up of 19 amino acids. V dropped 3 bases and J dropped 10; count of bases not matched to a gene: 23. This CDR3 reads CSASSWGGAGGASKSPLHF. The CDR3 coding sequence is TGCAGTGCTAGCTCGTGGGGTGGGGCAGGGGGCGCATCGAAGTCACCCCTCCACTTT.

V and J are TRBV28 and TRBJ2-7, with TRBD2 identical over 7 bases. V dropped 3 bases and J dropped 2; count of bases not matched to a gene: 4. Germline CDR1 reads MDHEN; CDR2 reads SYDVKM. The CDR3 contains 14 residues. The CDR3 DNA sequence: TGTGCCAGCAGTTTCTGGGGGACTACCTACGAGCAGTACTTC. Protein sequence: CASSFWGTTYEQYF.

The rearrangement links TRBV6-5 to TRBJ2-1; D gene ambiguous. This CDR3 contains 12 residues. Trimming shortened V by 5 bases and J by 9 bases, and 11 bases separated the two germline ends. Germline CDR1 reads MNHEY; CDR2 reads SVGAGI. The CDR3 nucleotides read TGTGCCAGCAGTCTAGATGGAGTTGAGCAGTTCTTC. This translates into CASSLDGVEQFF.

The chain carries TRBV12-3 or TRBV12-4 and TRBJ2-4; TRBD2 aligns across 7 bases. The CDR3 extends over 11 amino acids. Trimming at V came to 0 bases and at J to 15 bases, leaving 2 bases not matched to a gene. The CDR3 nucleotides are TGTGCCAGCAGTTTAGCGGGACTATTGTACTTC. Its protein is CASSLAGLLYF.

Only a few counts were recorded for this clonotype. The rearrangement links TRBV12-3 or TRBV12-4 to TRBJ2-3; D is possibly TRBD2 (5 bases). V shed 3 bases and J shed 2 bases, with 12 bases lying between them. The CDR3 extends over 15 amino acids. DNA of the CDR3: TGTGCCAGCAGTTTGTCGCTTAGCGTCACAGATACGCAGTATTTT. Translating gives CASSLSLSVTDTQYF.

This clonotype occurred a few times. This chain joins TRBV6-5 and TRBJ2-1; 8 positions match TRBD2. V lost 7 bases to trimming and J lost 9 bases; unmatched junction nucleotides: 8. Germline assignment: CDR1 MNHEY and CDR2 SVGAGI. The CDR3 runs 13 residues. The CDR3 here is CASIKTSVGEQFF. DNA for the CDR3: TGTGCCAGCATCAAGACTAGCGTCGGTGAGCAGTTCTTC.

J is TRBJ2-7 and V is TRBV27, with D possibly being TRBD1 (5 bases). This CDR3 comprises 15 residues. Germline V CDR1 and CDR2: MNHEY, SMNVEV (reference sequence). V was clipped by 3 bases and J by 0 bases, with 12 bases between them. The CDR3 spells CASSFGAYSSYEQYF. The CDR3 DNA is TGTGCCAGCAGTTTTGGGGCATATAGCTCCTACGAGCAGTACTTC.

V usage is TRBV6-6 and J usage is TRBJ1-2; no firm D call. Germline CDR1 and CDR2: MNHNY and SVGAGI (reference sequence). V was shortened by 0 bases and J by 4 bases, with 9 bases between the two germline ends. CDR3 size: 14 residues. This CDR3 is CASSYSMTSYGYTF. DNA of the CDR3: TGTGCCAGCAGTTACTCGATGACAAGCTATGGCTACACCTTC.

This clonotype was counted between two and nine times. The V and J genes are TRBV4-2 and TRBJ1-2, with a possible D match to TRBD1 (5 bases). CDR3 size: 15 residues. The germline V gene has CDR1 LGHNA and CDR2 YNFKEQ. The V and J ends lost 1 base and 2 bases respectively, with 11 bases between them. This CDR3 is CASSQGIGENYGYTF. The CDR3 nucleotides read TGTGCCAGCAGCCAAGGTATAGGGGAAAACTATGGCTACACCTTC.

This rearrangement joins TRBV5-1 to TRBJ1-2; 7 bases match TRBD1. Trimming removed 2 bases from V and 3 bases from J; junction bases left unmatched: 7. The CDR3 covers 15 residues. The germline V gene encodes CDR1 SGHRS and CDR2 YFSETQ. The chain's CDR3 is CASSLPGQLDYGYTF. The CDR3 DNA follows: TGCGCCAGCAGCTTACCGGGACAGCTAGACTATGGCTACACCTTC.